This T cell receptor (beta chain) is from a study of T cell responses to AZD1222 COVID-19 vaccine. This clone has just a few counts. Sequencing was performed with immunoSEQ multiplex PCR; in TCRdb, only in-frame clones are kept and a portion is missing. The sample shows 85,000 to 90,000 clones, about 89% of them seen only once. The ends were cut back, 3 bases at V and 9 bases at J, with 12 bases in the middle. Germline values: CDR1 LNHNV, CDR2 YYDKDF (reference sequence). This CDR3 comprises 13 residues. Source: peripheral blood, taken 28 days after the second AZD1222 dose. The chain links TRBV15 to TRBJ2-1; TRBD1 or TRBD2 may be the D gene (5 bases each). This sequence originates from an adult who received the AZD1222 COVID-19 vaccine. The CDR3 sequence: CATSRLGTGEQFF. The DNA of the CDR3 is TGTGCCACCAGCAGGTTGGGGACCGGTGAGCAGTTCTTC. Drawing the rest from reference TRBV15 and TRBJ2-1, the complete variable domain is DAMVIQNPRYQVTQFGKPVTLSCSQTLNHNVMYWYQQKSSQAPKLLFHYYDKDFNNEADTPDNFQSRRPNTSFCFLDIRSPGLGDTAMYLCATSRLGTGEQFFGPGTRLTVL.